This passage covers 17 T cell receptor beta chains from one sample sequenced in a study of T cell responses to AZD1222 COVID-19 vaccine (dated by TCRdb to the early 2020s). Library generation was performed with the immunoSEQ multiplex PCR assay. In its TCRdb copy, this immuneACCESS table keeps in-frame sequences only and misses some clones. Where compared with another copy, unresolved V genes explain less than half of these, and the others have no known cause. Here the sample has 100,000 to 150,000 clones; approximately 94% occur a single time. Of the sample, over 6.5% falls within the top ten clones. Per the publication, the time point label means: baseline before first vaccination. The sequences come from peripheral blood, collected on day 0 of AZD1222 vaccination. The receptors here all came from an adult in good health.

The V call is TRBV7-2, the J call TRBJ2-3; TRBD2 matches at 7 bases. The CDR3 length is 15 residues. V lost 5 bases and J lost 2; bases outside the gene matches: 7. The germline gives CDR1 SGHTA, CDR2 FQGNSA. The CDR3 loop reads CASSARGVYTDTQYF. The CDR3 DNA sequence: TGTGCCAGCAGCGCCCGGGGGGTATACACAGATACGCAGTATTTT.

This clone was counted once. The V gene is TRBV7-2, the J gene TRBJ1-3, with D tentatively TRBD1 (5 bases). This CDR3 has 14 amino acids. Between the trimmed V and J ends, which lost 0 bases and 9 bases, there was a span of 12 bases. Per germline, CDR1 SGHTA and CDR2 FQGNSA. The CDR3 DNA is TGTGCCAGCAGCTTAGCTCAGGGAGGGGCCACCATATATTTT. Residues: CASSLAQGGATIYF.

V gene TRBV7-9 combines with J gene TRBJ2-7; D remains unclear. The CDR3 runs to 13 residues. The V end lost 2 bases, the J end lost 3 bases, and 8 bases lay between the germline ends. The germline gives CDR1 SEHNR, CDR2 FQNEAQ (reference sequence). The CDR3 protein is CASSLLGIYEQYF. In nucleotides, the CDR3 is TGTGCCAGCAGCTTACTAGGAATCTACGAGCAGTACTTC.

V gene TRBV6-1 combines with J gene TRBJ1-5; D is unclear. CDR3 length equals 17 residues. Trimming pared 2 bases from V and 6 bases from J, leaving 20 bases between. Germline-derived CDR1 and CDR2 are MNHNS and SASEGT. The CDR3 nucleotides are TGTGCCAGCAGTGAATATCTTGGCGTCAACCCAGGTCAGCCCCAGCATTTT. Its translation: CASSEYLGVNPGQPQHF.

The rearrangement uses TRBV7-9 and TRBJ1-3; D is uncertain. Trimming stripped 1 base from V and 0 bases from J, with 10 bases between. The V gene's germline CDR1 is SEHNR and CDR2 FQNEAQ (reference sequence). CDR3 length equals 16 residues. The DNA of the CDR3 is TGTGCCAGCAGCTTAGAAACATCTCACTCTGGAAACACCATATATTTT. It translates to CASSLETSHSGNTIYF.

This rearrangement joins TRBV3-1 (or the pseudogene TRBV3-2) to TRBJ2-1, with 10 bases that match TRBD2. Trimming took 4 bases from V and 0 from J; bases not matched to a gene: 6. This CDR3 comprises 17 residues. Germline V gives CDR1 LGHDT, CDR2 YNNKEL (reference sequence). CDR3 loop: CASSPGLASRSYNEQFF. The CDR3 DNA is TGTGCCAGCAGCCCGGGACTAGCGAGTCGCTCCTACAATGAGCAGTTCTTC.

The chain joins TRBV19 to TRBJ1-5; D remains ambiguous. The CDR3 spans 13 residues. Trimming took 5 bases from V and 5 from J, leaving 10 bases between them. From germline, CDR1 is LNHDA and CDR2 SQIVND (reference sequence). The CDR3 DNA sequence: TGTGCCAGTAGTGGTAGTGGCGATCAGCCCCAGCATTTT. As protein: CASSGSGDQPQHF.

The CDR3 coding sequence is TGCGCCAGCAGCCGCACTGGGGGGTACTCTAGCACAGATACGCAGTATTTT. Its translation is CASSRTGGYSSTDTQYF. J is TRBJ2-3 and V is TRBV5-1; D is possibly TRBD2 (6 bases). V dropped 4 bases and J dropped 0 bases, with 18 bases sitting between them. The V gene's germline CDR1 is SGHRS and CDR2 YFSETQ. This CDR3 spans 17 amino acids.

The chain is built from TRBV7-8 and TRBJ1-2; TRBD1 matches at 12 bases. This CDR3 comprises 14 residues. J gave up 6 bases and V 3 bases, and 2 bases lay outside the gene matches. The germline CDR1 and CDR2 sequences are SGHVS and FQNEAQ. DNA for the CDR3: TGTGCCAGCAGCTTTGGGACAGGGGGCGATGGCTACACCTTC. Translating gives CASSFGTGGDGYTF.

The chain combines TRBV11-3 with TRBJ2-1, with 8 nucleotides matching TRBD2. The CDR3 has 15 residues. V gave up 5 bases and J gave up 5 bases; unmatched junction bases: 8. CDR1 is SGHNT, CDR2 YENEEA, per germline. The DNA for the CDR3 is TGTGCCAGCAGCCCCAGCGGGAGTGCCCACAATGAGCAGTTCTTC. Translating it yields CASSPSGSAHNEQFF.

V usage is TRBV27 and J usage is TRBJ2-1; 11 bases fit TRBD2. The J segment lost 7 bases and the V segment lost 4 bases, leaving 12 bases of the junction unmatched. Germline assignment: CDR1 MNHEY and CDR2 SMNVEV (reference sequence). The CDR3 consists of 17 residues. The CDR3 DNA follows: TGTGCCAGCAGTTCCCCAATAACTAGCGGGAGAAGGAATGAGCAGTTCTTC. This encodes CASSSPITSGRRNEQFF.

The rearrangement uses TRBV5-1 and TRBJ2-7; D uncertain. V lost 1 base to trimming and J lost 2 bases, with 13 bases between them. Germline V gene sequence: CDR1 SGHRS, CDR2 YFSETQ. CDR3 length: 15 residues. CDR3 region: CASSLSVIPTYEQYF. In DNA, the CDR3 is TGCGCCAGCAGCTTGTCGGTTATACCCACCTACGAGCAGTACTTC.

The rearrangement uses TRBV25-1 and TRBJ1-1; D might be TRBD1 (5 bases). Trimming pared 5 bases from V and 1 base from J, leaving 17 bases between. The CDR3 runs 16 residues. Germline assignment: CDR1 MGHDK and CDR2 SYGVNS. The DNA for the CDR3 is TGTGCCAGCAGTAGGCTCGGGGGATTAGGGAACACTGAAGCTTTCTTT. Protein sequence: CASSRLGGLGNTEAFF.

A single count supports this clone. The V gene is TRBV7-9, the J gene TRBJ2-3; no clear D. CDR1 is SEHNR and CDR2 is FQNEAQ in the germline V gene (reference sequence). V dropped 5 bases and J dropped 4 bases, with 7 bases sitting between them. CDR3 length: 12 amino acids. For the CDR3, the DNA is TGTGCCAGCAGCCCCCCCGCAGATACGCAGTATTTT. It yields the protein CASSPPADTQYF.

This chain joins TRBV6-5 and TRBJ2-1; D is possibly TRBD1 (6 bases). This CDR3 comprises 15 residues. V lost 5 bases and J 1 base, leaving 12 bases between the germline ends. Germline loops: CDR1 MNHEY, CDR2 SVGAGI. CDR3 in amino acids: CASSMDSHSYNEQFF. DNA of the CDR3: TGTGCCAGCAGTATGGACAGTCATTCCTACAATGAGCAGTTCTTC.

This chain joins TRBV2 and TRBJ1-2, with no clear D. Germline V gene lookup returns CDR1 SNHLY and CDR2 FYNNEI. The length of the CDR3 is 12 residues. The V end lost 3 bases, the J end lost 4 bases, and 6 bases lay between the germline ends. CDR3 protein: CASSDEGYGYTF. The CDR3 region has the DNA TGTGCCAGCAGTGACGAGGGCTATGGCTACACCTTC.

The chain carries TRBV14 and TRBJ1-1; D not resolved. Trimming cost V 1 base and J 0 bases, with 15 bases left between them. The germline CDR1 and CDR2 sequences are SGHDN and FVKESK. The CDR3 is 17 residues long. DNA of the CDR3: TGTGCCAGCAGCCAAGTTGAGTTAGGGCCTATGAACACTGAAGCTTTCTTT. Translation: CASSQVELGPMNTEAFF. The full variable domain, completed using reference TRBV14 and TRBJ1-1, is EAGVTQFPSHSVIEKGQTVTLRCDPISGHDNLYWYRRVMGKEIKFLLHFVKESKQDESGMPNNRFLAERTGGTYSTLKVQPAELEDSGVYFCASSQVELGPMNTEAFFGQGTRLTVV.